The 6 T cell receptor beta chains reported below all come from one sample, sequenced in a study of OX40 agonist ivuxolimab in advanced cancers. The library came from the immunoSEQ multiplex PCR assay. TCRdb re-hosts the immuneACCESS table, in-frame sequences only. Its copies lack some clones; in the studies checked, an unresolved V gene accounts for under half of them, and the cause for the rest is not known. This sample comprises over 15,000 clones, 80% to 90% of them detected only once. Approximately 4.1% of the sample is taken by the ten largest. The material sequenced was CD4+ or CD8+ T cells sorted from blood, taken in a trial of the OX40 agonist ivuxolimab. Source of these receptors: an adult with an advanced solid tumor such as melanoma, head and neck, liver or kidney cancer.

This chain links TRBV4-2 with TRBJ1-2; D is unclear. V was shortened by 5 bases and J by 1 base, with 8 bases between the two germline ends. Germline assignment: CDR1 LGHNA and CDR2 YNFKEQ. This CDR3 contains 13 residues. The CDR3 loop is CASSTDLNYGYTF. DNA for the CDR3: TGTGCCAGCAGCACCGACCTTAACTATGGCTACACCTTC.

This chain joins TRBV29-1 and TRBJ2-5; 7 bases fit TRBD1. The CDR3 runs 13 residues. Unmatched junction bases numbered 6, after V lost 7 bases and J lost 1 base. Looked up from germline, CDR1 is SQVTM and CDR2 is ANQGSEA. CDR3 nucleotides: TGCAGCGGCCACAGGGGAACCCAAGAGACCCAGTACTTC. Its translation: CSGHRGTQETQYF.

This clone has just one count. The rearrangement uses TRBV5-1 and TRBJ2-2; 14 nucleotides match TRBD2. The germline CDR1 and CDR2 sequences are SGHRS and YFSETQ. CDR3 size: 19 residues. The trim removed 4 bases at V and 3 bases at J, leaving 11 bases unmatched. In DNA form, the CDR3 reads TGCGCCAGCAGCAGCGCTCCGGGACTAGCGGGAGTCTACACCGGGGAGCTGTTTTTT. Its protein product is CASSSAPGLAGVYTGELFF.

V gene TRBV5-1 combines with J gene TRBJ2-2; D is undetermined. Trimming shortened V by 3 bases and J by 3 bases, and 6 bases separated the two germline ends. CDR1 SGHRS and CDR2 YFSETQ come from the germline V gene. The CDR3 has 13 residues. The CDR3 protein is CASSYRDTGELFF. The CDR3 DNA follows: TGCGCCAGCAGCTACCGGGACACCGGGGAGCTGTTTTTT.

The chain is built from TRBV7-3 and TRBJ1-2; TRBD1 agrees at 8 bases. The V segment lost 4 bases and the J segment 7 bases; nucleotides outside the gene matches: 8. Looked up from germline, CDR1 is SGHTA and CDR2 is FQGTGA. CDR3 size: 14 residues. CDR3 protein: CASSSQGAEGGYTF. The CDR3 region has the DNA TGTGCCAGCAGCTCCCAGGGGGCAGAAGGTGGCTACACCTTC. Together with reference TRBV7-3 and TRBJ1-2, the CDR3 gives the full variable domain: GAGVSQTPSNKVTEKGKYVELRCDPISGHTALYWYRQSLGQGPEFLIYFQGTGAADDSGLPNDRFFAVRPEGSVSTLKIQRTERGDSAVYLCASSSQGAEGGYTFGSGTRLTVV.

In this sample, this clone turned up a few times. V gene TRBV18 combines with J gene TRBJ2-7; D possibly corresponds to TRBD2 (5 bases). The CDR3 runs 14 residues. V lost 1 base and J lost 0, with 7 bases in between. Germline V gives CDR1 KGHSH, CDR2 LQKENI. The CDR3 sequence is CASSPHGNSYEQYF. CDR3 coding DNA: TGTGCCAGCTCACCACACGGGAACTCCTACGAGCAGTACTTC.